Included here is one TCR beta chain sequence, with context. V was cut by 0 bases and J by 0 bases, with 17 bases left in between. The germline V gene encodes CDR1 MGHRA and CDR2 YSYEKL. The CDR3 loop spans 19 amino acids. From the reads, TCRdb called clonotypes with MiXCR, one entry per CDR3 protein. The sample lists some 440,000 distinct CDR3 sequences; about 33% were seen once. This sample is drawn from a study of T cell repertoires in cytomegalovirus infection. This clonotype was sampled from a human donor in good health (CMV status not recorded). Some clones in this sample may be carry-over from other donors' samples. This rearrangement joins TRBV4-1 to TRBJ1-4; D possibly corresponds to TRBD1 (6 bases). The source material was PBMCs. CDR3 loop: CASSQEAGAGIATNEKLFF. CDR3 nucleotides: TGCGCCAGCAGCCAAGAAGCGGGGGCGGGAATTGCAACTAATGAAAAACTGTTTTTT.